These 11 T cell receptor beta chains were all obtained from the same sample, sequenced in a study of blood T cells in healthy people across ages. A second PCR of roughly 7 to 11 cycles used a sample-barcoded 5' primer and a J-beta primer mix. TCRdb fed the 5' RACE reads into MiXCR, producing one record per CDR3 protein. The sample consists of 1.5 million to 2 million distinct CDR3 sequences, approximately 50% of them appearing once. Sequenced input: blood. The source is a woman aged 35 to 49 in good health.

The chain's CDR3 is CASSFGLRVDEQYF. The CDR3 nucleotides read TGCGCCAGCAGCTTCGGTCTAAGGGTGGACGAGCAGTACTTC. The gene calls are TRBV5-1 and TRBJ2-7; no reliable D call. The CDR3 length is 14 residues. V lost 2 bases and J 5 bases, leaving 14 bases between the germline ends. Germline V gene data show CDR1 as SGHRS and CDR2 as YFSETQ.

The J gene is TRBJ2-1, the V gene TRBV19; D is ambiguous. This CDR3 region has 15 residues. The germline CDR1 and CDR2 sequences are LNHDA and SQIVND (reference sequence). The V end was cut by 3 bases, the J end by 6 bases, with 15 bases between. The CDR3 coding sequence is TGTGCCAGTAGTATCCTCGAGACTTACCGCAATGAGCAGTTCTTC. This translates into CASSILETYRNEQFF.

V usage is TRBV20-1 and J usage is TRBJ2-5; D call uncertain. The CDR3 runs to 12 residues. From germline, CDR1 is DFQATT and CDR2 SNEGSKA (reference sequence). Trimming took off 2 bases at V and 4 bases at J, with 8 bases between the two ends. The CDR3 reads CSARKLVETQYF. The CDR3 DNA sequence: TGCAGTGCTAGAAAATTGGTAGAGACCCAGTACTTC.

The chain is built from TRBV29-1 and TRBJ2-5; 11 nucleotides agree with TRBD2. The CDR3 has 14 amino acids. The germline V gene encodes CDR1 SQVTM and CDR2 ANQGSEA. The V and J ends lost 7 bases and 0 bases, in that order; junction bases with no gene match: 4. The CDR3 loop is CSAASGRYQETQYF. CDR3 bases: TGCAGCGCCGCTAGCGGGAGGTACCAAGAGACCCAGTACTTC.

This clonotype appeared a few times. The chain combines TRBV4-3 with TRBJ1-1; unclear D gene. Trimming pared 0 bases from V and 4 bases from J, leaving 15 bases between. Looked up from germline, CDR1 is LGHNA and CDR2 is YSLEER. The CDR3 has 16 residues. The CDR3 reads CASSQEVGRKSTEAFF. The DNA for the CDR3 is TGCGCCAGCAGCCAAGAGGTCGGGCGCAAGTCCACTGAAGCTTTCTTT.

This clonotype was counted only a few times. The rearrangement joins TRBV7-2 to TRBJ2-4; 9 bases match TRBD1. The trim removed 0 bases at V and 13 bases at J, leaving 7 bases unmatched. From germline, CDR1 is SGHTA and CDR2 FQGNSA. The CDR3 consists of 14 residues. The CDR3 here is CASSLATGGREQYF. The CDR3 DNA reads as TGTGCCAGCAGCTTAGCCACAGGGGGCAGGGAGCAGTACTTC.

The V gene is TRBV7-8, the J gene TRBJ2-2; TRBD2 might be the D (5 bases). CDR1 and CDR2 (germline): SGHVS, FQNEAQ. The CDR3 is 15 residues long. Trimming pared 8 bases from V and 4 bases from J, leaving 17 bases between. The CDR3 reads CASDGTSVVTGELFF. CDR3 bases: TGTGCCAGCGACGGTACTAGTGTGGTCACCGGGGAGCTGTTTTTT.

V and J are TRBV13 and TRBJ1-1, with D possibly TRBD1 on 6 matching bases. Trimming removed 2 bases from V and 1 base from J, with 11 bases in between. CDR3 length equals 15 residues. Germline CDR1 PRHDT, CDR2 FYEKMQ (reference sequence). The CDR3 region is CASSLTRTANTEAFF. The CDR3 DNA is TGTGCCAGCAGCTTAACCCGGACAGCGAACACTGAAGCTTTCTTT.

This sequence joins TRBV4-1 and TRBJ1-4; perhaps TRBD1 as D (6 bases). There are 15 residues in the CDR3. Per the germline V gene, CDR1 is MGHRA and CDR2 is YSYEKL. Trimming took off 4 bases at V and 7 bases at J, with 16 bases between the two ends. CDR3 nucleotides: TGCGCCAGCAGCCCACCGGACAGCTCTACTGAAAAACTGTTTTTT. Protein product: CASSPPDSSTEKLFF.

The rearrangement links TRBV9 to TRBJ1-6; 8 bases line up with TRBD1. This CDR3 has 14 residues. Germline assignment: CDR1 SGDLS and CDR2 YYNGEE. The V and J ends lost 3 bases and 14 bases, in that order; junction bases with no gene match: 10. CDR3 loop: CASSGSGTGRALHF. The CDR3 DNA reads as TGTGCCAGCAGCGGATCCGGGACAGGCAGAGCCCTCCACTTT.

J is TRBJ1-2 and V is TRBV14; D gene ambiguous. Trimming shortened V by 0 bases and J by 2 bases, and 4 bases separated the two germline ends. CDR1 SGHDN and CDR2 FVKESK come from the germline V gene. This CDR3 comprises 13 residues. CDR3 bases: TGTGCCAGCAGCCAAGACATCAACTATGGCTACACCTTC. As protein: CASSQDINYGYTF.